This passage covers 23 T cell receptor beta chains from one sample sequenced in a study of blood T cell repertoires in COVID-19. Assay used: immunoSEQ multiplex PCR; TCRdb lists only in-frame clones, some missing. The repertoire holds about 170,000 clones, with roughly 84% as singletons. The sequenced sample consisted of peripheral blood. The source is a human donor with acute or convalescent COVID-19. The donor label of this sample is uncertain.

The rearrangement uses TRBV6-5 and TRBJ2-5, with D perhaps matching TRBD1 (5 bases). V was cut by 8 bases and J by 4 bases, with 14 bases left in between. CDR3 length equals 13 residues. Germline CDR1 and CDR2: MNHEY and SVGAGI. The CDR3 here is CASYLGARETQYF. The DNA of the CDR3 is TGTGCCAGCTATCTAGGGGCGAGAGAGACCCAGTACTTC.

The chain is built from TRBV11-1 and TRBJ1-1; 7 positions agree with TRBD1. The J segment lost 5 bases and the V segment lost 5 bases, leaving 8 bases of the junction unmatched. The CDR3 loop spans 14 amino acids. Germline V CDR1 and CDR2: SGHAT, FQDESV (reference sequence). CDR3 sequence (DNA): TGTGCCAGCAGCCAGACAGGGAGGTTGACTGAAGCTTTCTTT. Residues: CASSQTGRLTEAFF.

This clone was counted once. V is TRBV5-1 and J is TRBJ2-7, with 7 bases that match TRBD1. The V segment lost 5 bases and the J segment 2 bases; nucleotides outside the gene matches: 10. Germline V CDR1 and CDR2: SGHRS, YFSETQ. The CDR3 sequence is 15 residues long. The CDR3 reads CASRIDRATAYEQYF. The CDR3 DNA sequence: TGCGCCAGCAGAATCGACAGGGCAACAGCCTACGAGCAGTACTTC.

CDR3 nucleotide sequence: TGCGCCAGCAGCCTAAGAGTACTAGCGGGTTCCTACAATGAGCAGTTCTTC. It is translated as CASSLRVLAGSYNEQFF. The J gene is TRBJ2-1, the V gene TRBV5-1, with 9 bases identical to TRBD2. The CDR3 has 17 residues. CDR1 is SGHRS, CDR2 YFSETQ, per germline. Unmatched junction bases numbered 9, after V lost 4 bases and J lost 1 base. Complete variable domain (other parts from reference TRBV5-1 and TRBJ2-1): KAGVTQTPRYLIKTRGQQVTLSCSPISGHRSVSWYQQTPGQGLQFLFEYFSETQRNKGNFPGRFSGRQFSNSRSEMNVSTLELGDSALYLCASSLRVLAGSYNEQFFGPGTRLTVL.

This clone was counted once. The genes are TRBV6-6 and TRBJ2-3; TRBD2 might be the D (6 bases). The CDR3 spans 13 residues. V lost 7 bases and J lost 1, with 9 bases in between. The V gene's germline CDR1 is MNHNY and CDR2 SVGAGI (reference sequence). As DNA, the CDR3 is TGTGCCAGCATCGCTAGCGGCACAGATACGCAGTATTTT. The encoded protein is CASIASGTDTQYF.

The V and J genes are TRBV14 and TRBJ2-7, with no clear D. Germline CDR1 is SGHDN and CDR2 is FVKESK. The CDR3 has 11 residues. Trimming took 4 bases from V and 2 from J, leaving 3 bases between them. In nucleotides, the CDR3 is TGTGCCAGCAGCCCCACCTACGAGCAGTACTTC. Its protein product is CASSPTYEQYF.

The chain carries TRBV29-1 and TRBJ2-7; 8 bases line up with TRBD1. From germline, CDR1 is SQVTM and CDR2 ANQGSEA. CDR3 size: 13 residues. V was clipped by 6 bases and J by 7 bases; unmatched bases: 11. The CDR3 loop reads CSVAGTGSREQYF. The CDR3 DNA reads TGCAGCGTCGCCGGGACAGGTTCGAGAGAGCAGTACTTC.

This clone has more than one count but fewer than ten. Written as DNA, the CDR3 is TGTGCCAGCAGCGCGTATTATCTCTCCTACGAGCAGTACTTC. This gives the protein CASSAYYLSYEQYF. The chain employs TRBV28 and TRBJ2-7; D unresolved. In germline, CDR1 is MDHEN, CDR2 SYDVKM. V lost 6 bases and J lost 0, with 12 bases in between. This CDR3 spans 14 amino acids.

This clone counts as medium-sized. The chain employs TRBV2 and TRBJ1-2; TRBD1 matches 7 bases. CDR1 and CDR2 from the germline V gene are SNHLY and FYNNEI. The CDR3 is 14 residues long. The junction had 11 bases not matched to a gene; V was cut back by 9 bases and J by 4 bases. The CDR3 loop reads CARPQGETSYGYTF. For the CDR3, the DNA is TGTGCCAGACCGCAGGGGGAAACCTCCTATGGCTACACCTTC.

This chain uses TRBV18 with TRBJ1-6; unclear D gene. Germline CDR1 is KGHSH and CDR2 is LQKENI. The CDR3 is 15 amino acids. V lost 0 bases to trimming and J lost 3 bases, with 6 bases between them. For the CDR3, the DNA is TGTGCCAGCTCACCACCTTCTCTCTATAATTCACCCCTCCACTTT. It encodes CASSPPSLYNSPLHF.

The J gene is TRBJ2-3, the V gene TRBV10-1, with 7 bases lining up with TRBD1. Germline loops: CDR1 WNHNN, CDR2 SYGVQD (reference sequence). This CDR3 spans 15 amino acids. V lost 3 bases, J lost 2 bases, and 5 bases stayed unmatched. The CDR3 region is CASSDIGGVTDTQYF. For the CDR3, the DNA is TGCGCCAGCAGTGATATAGGGGGCGTCACAGATACGCAGTATTTT.

This clone was picked up a small number of times. The V and J genes are TRBV2 and TRBJ1-2; 10 nucleotides line up with TRBD1. The CDR3 is 16 residues long. With 6 bases clipped from V and 3 bases from J, the junction kept 10 bases outside the gene matches. Germline values: CDR1 SNHLY, CDR2 FYNNEI. In nucleotides, the CDR3 is TGTGCCAGCAGCCAAACCGGGACAGGGGAATACTATGGCTACACCTTC. This translates into CASSQTGTGEYYGYTF.

About this clone itself: The germline gene is not matched at one end of the junction; a read error may be the cause. This chain links TRBV9 with TRBJ1-1; tentative D call: TRBD1 (6 bases). CDR1 and CDR2 from the germline V gene are SGDLS and YYNGEE. The CDR3 has 14 residues. The CDR3 is CASSVAGENSEAFF. The CDR3 DNA sequence: TGTGCCAGCAGCGTAGCAGGGGAGAACAGTGAAGCTTTCTTT.

The chain recombines TRBV6-5 with TRBJ2-3; tentatively, D is TRBD2 (6 bases). Looked up from germline, CDR1 is MNHEY and CDR2 is SVGAGI. The CDR3 spans 16 residues. V lost 0 bases to trimming and J lost 0 bases, with 10 bases between them. This CDR3 is CASSYSSGSSTDTQYF. CDR3 DNA sequence: TGTGCCAGCAGTTACTCTAGCGGTTCTAGCACAGATACGCAGTATTTT.

This clone was seen a few times. CDR3 coding DNA: TGCAGCGTTCGGACACGGACCTACGAGCAGTACTTC. Its translation is CSVRTRTYEQYF. This rearrangement joins TRBV29-1 to TRBJ2-7; D perhaps matches TRBD1 (5 bases). CDR3 length: 12 residues. Germline loops: CDR1 SQVTM, CDR2 ANQGSEA. V was trimmed by 5 bases and J by 2 bases, leaving 10 bases between them.

The chain uses TRBV5-6 and TRBJ1-1; D unresolved. The CDR3 covers 13 residues. Between the trimmed V and J ends, which lost 0 bases and 7 bases, there was a span of 10 bases. CDR1 is SGHDT, CDR2 YYEEEE, per germline. In nucleotides, the CDR3 is TGTGCCAGCAGCTTGGGAGGGCACAGTGAAGCTTTCTTT. As protein: CASSLGGHSEAFF.

The chain carries TRBV7-9 and TRBJ2-7; 7 bases map to TRBD1. The germline CDR1 and CDR2 sequences are SEHNR and FQNEAQ (reference sequence). Losses at the gene ends were 2 bases for V and 4 bases for J; bases not matched to a gene: 5. CDR3 length: 14 residues. The CDR3 DNA is TGTGCCAGCAGCTTAAGGGGGCCTACGTACGAGCAGTACTTC. It specifies CASSLRGPTYEQYF.

In this sample, this clone turned up once. The CDR3 DNA is TGTGCCAGCAGCCCAAAGCCGACCGGGACAGCCACCTTC. Translated, it gives CASSPKPTGTATF. The V and J genes are TRBV14 and TRBJ1-2, with TRBD1 matching over 7 bases. Germline V gives CDR1 SGHDN, CDR2 FVKESK. V was clipped by 4 bases and J by 13 bases; unmatched bases: 12. This CDR3 is 13 amino acids long.

Comment on this clone: The sample carries other DNA sequences with the same CDR3. The chain combines TRBV2 with TRBJ2-5; D possibly corresponds to TRBD2 (5 bases). V was shortened by 4 bases and J by 5 bases, with 17 bases between the two germline ends. The germline V gene encodes CDR1 SNHLY and CDR2 FYNNEI. CDR3 length: 15 residues. CDR3 nucleotide sequence: TGTGCCAGCAGTGCGGAGGTTCGTGCCAGGGAGACCCAGTACTTC. Its protein product is CASSAEVRARETQYF.

This clone appeared a few times. The V call is TRBV6-5, the J call TRBJ2-7; TRBD1 aligns across 8 bases. The V and J ends lost 8 bases and 2 bases, in that order; junction bases with no gene match: 5. The germline CDR1 and CDR2 sequences are MNHEY and SVGAGI. This CDR3 has 13 residues. CDR3 amino acids: CASPGQGTYEQYF. CDR3 nucleotides: TGTGCCAGCCCCGGACAGGGTACCTACGAGCAGTACTTC.

The V and J genes are TRBV3-1 (or the pseudogene TRBV3-2) and TRBJ1-1; 10 bases are shared with TRBD1. Germline assignment: CDR1 LGHDT and CDR2 YNNKEL (reference sequence). The junction had 6 bases not matched to a gene; V was cut back by 4 bases and J by 1 base. This CDR3 has 16 amino acids. The CDR3 protein is CASSPWRDRGNTEAFF. The CDR3 DNA follows: TGTGCCAGCAGCCCCTGGAGGGACAGGGGGAACACTGAAGCTTTCTTT.

This sequence joins TRBV7-9 and TRBJ2-2; D might be TRBD1 (5 bases). V was clipped by 3 bases and J by 2 bases, with 7 bases between them. CDR1 and CDR2 (germline): SEHNR, FQNEAQ (reference sequence). The length of the CDR3 is 14 residues. In DNA form, the CDR3 reads TGTGCCAGCAGCTTGACAGTAAACACCGGGGAGCTGTTTTTT. This translates into CASSLTVNTGELFF.

The chain carries TRBV5-1 and TRBJ1-5; a possible D gene is TRBD1 (6 bases). V lost 0 bases to trimming and J lost 3 bases, with 13 bases between them. The germline CDR1 and CDR2 sequences are SGHRS and YFSETQ. The CDR3 totals 16 residues. CDR3 DNA: TGCGCCAGCAGCTTGGGAGATGAGGGGGTCAATCAGCCCCAGCATTTT. Its protein product is CASSLGDEGVNQPQHF.